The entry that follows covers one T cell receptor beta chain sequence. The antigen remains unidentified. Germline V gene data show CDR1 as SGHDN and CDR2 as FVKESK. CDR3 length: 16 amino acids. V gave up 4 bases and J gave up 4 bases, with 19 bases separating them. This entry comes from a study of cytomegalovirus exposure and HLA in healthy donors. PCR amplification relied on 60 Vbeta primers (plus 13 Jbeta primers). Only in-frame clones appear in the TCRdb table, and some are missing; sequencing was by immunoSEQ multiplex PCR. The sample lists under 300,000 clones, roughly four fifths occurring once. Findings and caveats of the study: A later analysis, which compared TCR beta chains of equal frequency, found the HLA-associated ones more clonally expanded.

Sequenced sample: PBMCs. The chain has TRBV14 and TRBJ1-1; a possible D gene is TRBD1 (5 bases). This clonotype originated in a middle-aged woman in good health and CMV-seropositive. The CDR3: CASSPRGFTGGTEAFF. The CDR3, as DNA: TGTGCCAGCAGCCCCCGAGGCTTCACGGGGGGCACTGAAGCTTTCTTT.